The rows below give T cell receptor beta chains drawn from one sample of a study of Ad26.COV2.S vaccination and SARS-CoV-2 variants. Sequencing was performed with immunoSEQ multiplex PCR; in TCRdb, only in-frame clones are kept and a portion is missing. The sample holds about 350,000 clones, about 88% seen once. The input for sequencing was peripheral blood, taken in a trial of Ad26.COV2.S vaccine versus placebo. Receptor source: a person between 18 and 60 years old who received the Ad26.COV2.S COVID-19 vaccine or a placebo. Both conserved end residues are part of each CDR3. D genes are given only for firm matches. Clone size, where shown, is once, few, many, or a class for clones that have expanded.

V: TRBV6-5; D: TRBD1; J: TRBJ1-4; size: -; DNA: TGTGCCAGCAGGACCGGGACAGGGTACTACGAAAAACTGTTTTTT; CDR3: CASRTGTGYYEKLFF
V: TRBV5-1; D: TRBD2; J: TRBJ2-5; size: -; DNA: TGCGCCAGCAGTCAAACTAGCGGGATAGAGACCCAGTACTTC; CDR3: CASSQTSGIETQYF
V: TRBV16; D: TRBD1; J: TRBJ2-7; size: once; DNA: TGTGCCAGCAGCCCCTGGGACAGACACTACGAGCAGTACTTC; CDR3: CASSPWDRHYEQYF
V: TRBV4-3; D: TRBD2; J: TRBJ2-1; size: -; DNA: TGCGCCAGCAGCCAAGTAGCGGGAGTTTACAATGAGCAGTTCTTC; CDR3: CASSQVAGVYNEQFF
V: TRBV6-5; D: -; J: TRBJ1-6; size: few; DNA: TGTGCCAGCAAGTGGGACCATAATTCACCCCTCCACTTT; CDR3: CASKWDHNSPLHF
V: TRBV5-1; D: TRBD2; J: TRBJ2-3; size: -; DNA: TGCGCCAGCAGCTTGTTGGGGAAAACAACTAGCGGAGGTATGGGTATATATGGCACAGATACGCAGTATTTT; CDR3: CASSLLGKTTSGGMGIYGTDTQYF
V: TRBV18; D: -; J: TRBJ1-6; size: -; DNA: TGTGCCAGCTCACCACTCTCCGGCTCCTATAATTCACCCCTCCACTTT; CDR3: CASSPLSGSYNSPLHF
V: TRBV7-6; D: TRBD2; J: TRBJ2-1; size: -; DNA: TGTGCCAGCAGCTTACTCATTAGCGGGATATACAATGAGCAGTTCTTC; CDR3: CASSLLISGIYNEQFF
V: TRBV11-2; D: -; J: TRBJ1-1; size: -; DNA: TGTGCCAGCAGCTTAGACACTGAAGCTTTCTTT; CDR3: CASSLDTEAFF
V: TRBV6-2/TRBV6-3; D: -; J: TRBJ1-2; size: -; DNA: TGTGCCAGCAGTCGGACAGAGACGAACTATGGCTACACCTTC; CDR3: CASSRTETNYGYTF
V: TRBV7-2; D: -; J: TRBJ2-1; size: -; DNA: TGTGCCAGCAGCTTAGAGCCGGGAATGAGGTACAATGAGCAGTTCTTC; CDR3: CASSLEPGMRYNEQFF
V: TRBV7-2; D: -; J: TRBJ2-5; size: -; DNA: TGTGCCAGCAGCTTATTAGGGTTAGGGTCTGGTGAGACCCAGTACTTC; CDR3: CASSLLGLGSGETQYF
V: TRBV6-2/TRBV6-3; D: -; J: TRBJ1-1; size: -; DNA: TGTGCCAGCAGTTATGTACCTCCGGGACCGGCGAACACTGAAGCTTTCTTT; CDR3: CASSYVPPGPANTEAFF
V: TRBV19; D: TRBD1; J: TRBJ1-6; size: few; DNA: TGTGCCAGTAGTGCAGGGGACAGGAATAATTCACCCCTCCACTTT; CDR3: CASSAGDRNNSPLHF
V: TRBV11-2; D: TRBD1; J: TRBJ2-2; size: -; DNA: TGTGCCAGCAGCTACGGGGGACAGGGGTATCTCGGGGAGCTGTTTTTT; CDR3: CASSYGGQGYLGELFF
V: TRBV2; D: TRBD1; J: TRBJ1-5; size: few; DNA: TGTGCCAGCAGTTGGGGACAGGGTGTTCAGCCCCAGCATTTT; CDR3: CASSWGQGVQPQHF
V: TRBV27; D: -; J: TRBJ2-3; size: -; DNA: TGTGCCAGCAGTTTATCTGGCACAGATACGCAGTATTTT; CDR3: CASSLSGTDTQYF
V: TRBV7-9; D: -; J: TRBJ1-4; size: -; DNA: TGTGCCAGCAGCTTAGGGACTTCCCCGGAGGCTAATGAAAAACTGTTTTTT; CDR3: CASSLGTSPEANEKLFF
V: TRBV6-5; D: -; J: TRBJ2-7; size: -; DNA: TGTGCCACCCCCCACACGAGCTCCTACGAGCAGTACTTC; CDR3: CATPHTSSYEQYF
V: TRBV30; D: TRBD1; J: TRBJ2-5; size: once; DNA: TGCGCCCAAGCGACAGGGTTCGGAGAGACCCAGTACTTC; CDR3: CAQATGFGETQYF
V: TRBV6-5; D: TRBD1; J: TRBJ1-3; size: -; DNA: TGTGCCAGCAGTTACGTATCGACAGGGGCTGGAAACACCATATATTTT; CDR3: CASSYVSTGAGNTIYF
V: TRBV2; D: -; J: TRBJ1-6; size: -; DNA: TGTGCCAGCACTCGGCAGCTGTATCTTTCACCCCTCCACTTT; CDR3: CASTRQLYLSPLHF
V: TRBV28; D: -; J: TRBJ2-1; size: -; DNA: TGTGCCGGGAGGAAAACACACAACAATGAGCAGTTCTTC; CDR3: CAGRKTHNNEQFF
V: TRBV3-1/TRBV3-2; D: TRBD2; J: TRBJ2-2; size: -; DNA: TGTGCCAGCAGCCAAGACAGTTACGCTAGCGGGAGTATTACCGGGGAGCTGTTTTTT; CDR3: CASSQDSYASGSITGELFF
V: TRBV6-5; D: -; J: TRBJ2-3; size: -; DNA: TGTGCCAGCATAACCCCCCCCACAGATACGCAGTATTTT; CDR3: CASITPPTDTQYF
V: TRBV7-9; D: TRBD2; J: TRBJ2-7; size: -; DNA: TGTGCCAGCAGCTTTAGCGGGACCCCCTACGAGCAGTACTTC; CDR3: CASSFSGTPYEQYF
V: TRBV2; D: -; J: TRBJ2-1; size: once; DNA: TGTGCCAGCAGTGAAGTTGAGGCTAGTCGGGAAAAGTTCTTC; CDR3: CASSEVEASREKFF
V: TRBV6-1; D: TRBD2; J: TRBJ2-3; size: -; DNA: TGTGCCAGCAGTGAACTAGCGGGAGCCCCAGATACGCAGTATTTT; CDR3: CASSELAGAPDTQYF
V: TRBV5-1; D: -; J: TRBJ1-2; size: once; DNA: TGCGCCAGCAGCCCGGACTCCAGTATCAGCTACACCTTC; CDR3: CASSPDSSISYTF
V: TRBV4-3; D: TRBD1; J: TRBJ2-3; size: -; DNA: TGCGCCAGCAGCCACAGACAGGGGGCAGGGGCAGATACGCAGTATTTT; CDR3: CASSHRQGAGADTQYF
V: TRBV4-3; D: -; J: TRBJ1-6; size: -; DNA: TGCGCCAGCAGCCAAGAGGGGGTGAATTCACCCCTCCACTTT; CDR3: CASSQEGVNSPLHF
V: TRBV10-1; D: -; J: TRBJ2-2; size: -; DNA: TGCGCCAGCAGTAGACAGGTGGACACCGGGGAGCTGTTTTTT; CDR3: CASSRQVDTGELFF
V: TRBV14; D: TRBD1; J: TRBJ2-7; size: -; DNA: TGTGCCAGCAGCTGGACAGGGGTGAGAGAGCAGTACTTC; CDR3: CASSWTGVREQYF
V: TRBV4-3; D: -; J: TRBJ2-7; size: -; DNA: TGCGCCAGCAGCCCGTATAGCGGATACGAGCAGTACTTC; CDR3: CASSPYSGYEQYF
V: TRBV4-1; D: -; J: TRBJ1-5; size: few; DNA: TGCGCCAGCAGGACGATTACAGGGTCGGGTCAGCCCCAGCATTTT; CDR3: CASRTITGSGQPQHF
V: TRBV18; D: -; J: TRBJ2-1; size: -; DNA: TGTGCCAGCTCACCCGGGGCTAGCGTTGGTGAGCAGTTCTTC; CDR3: CASSPGASVGEQFF
V: TRBV7-2; D: -; J: TRBJ2-4; size: -; DNA: TGTGCCAGCAGCTTAATTGGTATTGAGTTAAACATTCAGTACTTC; CDR3: CASSLIGIELNIQYF
V: TRBV5-1; D: -; J: TRBJ1-1; size: few; DNA: TGCGCCAGCAGCTTGGGGGGTATGAACACTGAAGCTTTCTTT; CDR3: CASSLGGMNTEAFF
V: TRBV5-1; D: -; J: TRBJ2-3; size: few; DNA: TGCGCCAGCAGCTTGGTTAAGACTAGGAGCACAGATACGCAGTATTTT; CDR3: CASSLVKTRSTDTQYF
V: TRBV19; D: TRBD2; J: TRBJ2-7; size: -; DNA: TGTGCCAGTACTAGCGGGGGGAACCTCTACGAGCAGTACTTC; CDR3: CASTSGGNLYEQYF
V: TRBV9; D: -; J: TRBJ2-7; size: -; DNA: TGTGCCAGCAGCCCGGGGGCAGGCGGGTCCTACGAGCAGTACTTC; CDR3: CASSPGAGGSYEQYF